This TCR beta chain was retrieved from a study of radiation and T cells in renal cell carcinoma. For the study at large: Nephrectomy followed 15 Gy stereotactic body radiation by 4 weeks.

Measured with immunoSEQ multiplex PCR; TCRdb has only the in-frame clones, and not every one. Of 150,000 or so clones listed, about 87% are singletons. Specified time point: baseline pretreatment blood. The treatment here: 15 Gy SBRT to primary tumor, nephrectomy 4 weeks later. Sample: blood, taken from a patient whose treatment included radiotherapy and nephrectomy. The sequence was obtained from a woman in her seventies with renal cell carcinoma.

CDR3 in amino acids: CASQPTGSSPLHF. CDR3 in DNA: TGTGCCAGTCAACCCACAGGGTCATCACCCCTCCACTTT. V usage is TRBV19 and J usage is TRBJ1-6; a possible D gene is TRBD1 (6 bases). CDR1 and CDR2 (germline): LNHDA, SQIVND (reference sequence). The CDR3 covers 13 residues. Trimming took 8 bases from V and 10 from J, leaving 15 bases between them.